One and the same sample provided the 5 T cell receptor beta chains below, sequenced in a study of PD-1 blockade in classical Hodgkin lymphoma. Generated by immunoSEQ multiplex PCR, the TCRdb table keeps only in-frame clones and is missing some. Among roughly 96,000 clones listed, about 91% were seen once. Relapses following autologous stem cell transplantation were seen in all patients, with brentuximab vedotin exposure varying. The input for sequencing was peripheral blood mononuclear cells (PBMCs), taken before the second cycle of nivolumab. These receptors all come from a human donor with classical Hodgkin lymphoma.

This chain links TRBV7-9 with TRBJ2-1; D not certain. Trimming shortened V by 5 bases and J by 9 bases, and 11 bases separated the two germline ends. Germline CDR1 is SEHNR and CDR2 is FQNEAQ (reference sequence). The CDR3 spans 12 residues. CDR3 in amino acids: CASSRPSGEQFF. In DNA form, the CDR3 reads TGTGCCAGCAGCCGACCCAGTGGTGAGCAGTTCTTC.

V gene TRBV13 combines with J gene TRBJ1-1; no clear D. From germline, CDR1 is PRHDT and CDR2 FYEKMQ (reference sequence). Trimming removed 7 bases at V and 8 bases at J, with 17 bases between. CDR3 length equals 13 residues. CDR3 nucleotide sequence: TGTGCCAGCACCGGACGGGCTGGAGGAGAAGCTTTCTTT. The encoded protein is CASTGRAGGEAFF.

The chain combines TRBV2 with TRBJ2-3; D may match TRBD1 or TRBD2 (5 bases each). This CDR3 contains 11 residues. Germline V lookup: CDR1 SNHLY, CDR2 FYNNEI. V lost 6 bases and J 6 bases, leaving 7 bases between the germline ends. The CDR3 coding sequence is TGTGCCAGCAGGAGGGGTGATACGCAGTATTTT. Translating it yields CASRRGDTQYF. The full variable domain, completed using reference TRBV2 and TRBJ2-3, is EPEVTQTPSHQVTQMGQEVILRCVPISNHLYFYWYRQILGQKVEFLVSFYNNEISEKSEIFDDQFSVERPDGSNFTLKIRSTKLEDSAMYFCASRRGDTQYFGPGTRLTVL.

The chain combines TRBV7-8 with TRBJ2-7; 10 bases agree with TRBD1. The V segment lost 3 bases and the J segment 4 bases; nucleotides outside the gene matches: 6. CDR3 length: 15 residues. Germline loops: CDR1 SGHVS, CDR2 FQNEAQ. Written as DNA, the CDR3 is TGTGCCAGCAGCTTCTCTGGGGACAGGGGATACGAGCAGTACTTC. As protein: CASSFSGDRGYEQYF.

This chain uses TRBV5-1 with TRBJ2-2, with 8 nucleotides matching TRBD1. The CDR3 totals 15 residues. V gave up 0 bases and J gave up 4 bases; unmatched junction bases: 2. Per germline, CDR1 SGHRS and CDR2 YFSETQ. Here the CDR3 DNA reads TGCGCCAGCAGCTTGGGGACAGGGTTCACCGGGGAGCTGTTTTTT. Translation gives CASSLGTGFTGELFF.